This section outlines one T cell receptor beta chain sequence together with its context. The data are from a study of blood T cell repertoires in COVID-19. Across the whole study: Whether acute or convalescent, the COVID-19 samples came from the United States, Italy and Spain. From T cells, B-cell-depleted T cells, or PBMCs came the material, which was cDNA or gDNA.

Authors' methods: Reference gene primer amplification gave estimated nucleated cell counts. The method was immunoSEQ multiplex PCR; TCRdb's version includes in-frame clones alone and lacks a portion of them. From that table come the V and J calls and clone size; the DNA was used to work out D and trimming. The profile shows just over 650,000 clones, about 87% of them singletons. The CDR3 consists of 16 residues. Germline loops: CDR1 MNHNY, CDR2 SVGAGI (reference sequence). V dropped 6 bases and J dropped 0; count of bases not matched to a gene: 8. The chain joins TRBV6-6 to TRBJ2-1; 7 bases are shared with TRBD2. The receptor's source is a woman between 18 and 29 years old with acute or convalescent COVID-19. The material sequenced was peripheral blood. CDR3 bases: TGTGCCAGCAGATATACAGCGGGGAGCTCCTACAATGAGCAGTTCTTC. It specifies CASRYTAGSSYNEQFF.